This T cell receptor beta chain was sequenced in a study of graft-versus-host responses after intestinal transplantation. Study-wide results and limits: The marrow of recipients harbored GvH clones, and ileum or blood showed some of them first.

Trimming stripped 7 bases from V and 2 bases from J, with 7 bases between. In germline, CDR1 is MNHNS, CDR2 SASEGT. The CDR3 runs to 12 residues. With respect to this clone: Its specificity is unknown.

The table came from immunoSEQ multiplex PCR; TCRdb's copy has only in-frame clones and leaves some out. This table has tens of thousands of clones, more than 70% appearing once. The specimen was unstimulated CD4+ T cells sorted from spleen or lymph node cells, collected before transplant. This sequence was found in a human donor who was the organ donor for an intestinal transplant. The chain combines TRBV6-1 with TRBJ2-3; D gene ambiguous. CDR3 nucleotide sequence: TGTGCCAGCATAGACTTCACAGATACGCAGTATTTT. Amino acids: CASIDFTDTQYF.